The 27 T cell receptor beta chains given below trace back to one sample, sequenced in a study of T cell repertoires in cytomegalovirus infection. TCRdb re-called the reads through MiXCR, storing one row per CDR3 protein. This table holds some 320,000 distinct CDR3 sequences, 29% found once. Their target antigens are unknown. The input for sequencing was cultured PBMCs, taken from culture after CMV antigen stimulation. Every receptor here comes from a human donor in good health (CMV status not recorded). Some clones in this sample may be carry-over from other donors' samples.

This clonotype has more than one count but fewer than ten. The chain links TRBV7-2 to TRBJ1-1; D not certain. Trimming stripped 3 bases from V and 8 bases from J, with 10 bases between. The germline gives CDR1 SGHTA, CDR2 FQGNSA. The length of the CDR3 is 12 residues. The CDR3 DNA reads as TGTGCCAGCAGCTTTTCGAGGTGGGAAGCTTTCTTT. It translates to CASSFSRWEAFF. Together with reference TRBV7-2 and TRBJ1-1, the CDR3 gives the full variable domain: GAGVSQSPSNKVTEKGKDVELRCDPISGHTALYWYRQSLGQGLEFLIYFQGNSAPDKSGLPSDRFSAERTGGSVSTLTIQRTQQEDSAVYLCASSFSRWEAFFGQGTRLTVV.

In this sample, this clonotype turned up a few times. The J gene is TRBJ1-1, the V gene TRBV6-6; D might be TRBD1 (6 bases). Trimming left V 6 bases short and J 9 bases short, with 11 bases between. The CDR3 contains 11 residues. Per the germline V gene, CDR1 is MNHNY and CDR2 is SVGAGI (reference sequence). The CDR3 DNA sequence: TGTGCCAGCAGCTTACGGGACAAAGCTTTCTTT. Translating it yields CASSLRDKAFF.

This clonotype was seen a few times. The V and J genes are TRBV20-1 and TRBJ2-1, with D unresolved. CDR3 length equals 11 residues. Germline lookup yields CDR1 DFQATT and CDR2 SNEGSKA (reference sequence). Deletions cut 6 bases from V and 8 bases from J, with 11 bases between. CDR3 sequence reads: CSATTKHEQFF. The CDR3, as DNA: TGCAGTGCCACTACTAAGCATGAGCAGTTCTTC.

This sequence joins TRBV7-8 and TRBJ1-1; 9 bases map to TRBD1. V was clipped by 3 bases and J by 2 bases; unmatched bases: 4. The CDR3 loop spans 15 amino acids. CDR1 and CDR2 from the germline V gene are SGHVS and FQNEAQ. In nucleotides, the CDR3 is TGTGCCAGCAGCTTGCCGGGACAGGGCAACACTGAAGCTTTCTTT. As protein: CASSLPGQGNTEAFF.

The chain has TRBV10-3 and TRBJ1-4, with D perhaps matching TRBD1 (5 bases). Deletions cut 6 bases from V and 7 bases from J, with 12 bases between. Germline CDR1 and CDR2: ENHRY and SYGVKD. The CDR3 sequence is 13 residues long. The CDR3 sequence: CAISEQGSEKLFF. CDR3 DNA: TGTGCCATCAGCGAGCAGGGTAGTGAAAAACTGTTTTTT.

V usage is TRBV6-1 and J usage is TRBJ2-5; D uncertain. The CDR3 contains 16 residues. Per germline, CDR1 MNHNS and CDR2 SASEGT. Trimming cost V 6 bases and J 1 base, with 18 bases left between them. The CDR3 region has the DNA TGTGCCAGCAGCGACCCGAACAGTGCCGCCCAAGAGACCCAGTACTTC. It translates to CASSDPNSAAQETQYF.

J is TRBJ2-2 and V is TRBV19, with D unresolved. With 1 base removed from V and 5 bases from J, the gap between germline ends came to 5 bases. The CDR3 is 13 residues long. Germline V gene lookup returns CDR1 LNHDA and CDR2 SQIVND (reference sequence). CDR3 sequence (DNA): TGTGCCAGTAGTATAGGATTTACCGGGGAGCTGTTTTTT. It is translated as CASSIGFTGELFF.

The gene calls are TRBV9 and TRBJ1-6, with 8 bases lining up with TRBD1. The CDR3 consists of 15 residues. CDR1 is SGDLS and CDR2 is YYNGEE in the germline V gene. The ends lost 3 bases at V and 7 bases at J; junction bases unmatched: 6. This CDR3 is CASSAEDRVNSPLHF. DNA for the CDR3: TGTGCCAGCAGCGCCGAGGACAGGGTAAATTCACCCCTCCACTTT.

This clonotype was found a few times. The V and J genes are TRBV2 and TRBJ1-1; no clear D gene. Trimming pared 7 bases from V and 1 base from J, leaving 13 bases between. Germline V CDR1 and CDR2: SNHLY, FYNNEI. This CDR3 spans 14 amino acids. CDR3 protein: CASNVQRSNTEAFF. The CDR3 DNA sequence: TGTGCCAGCAACGTACAGCGCTCGAACACTGAAGCTTTCTTT. Complete variable domain (other parts from reference TRBV2 and TRBJ1-1): EPEVTQTPSHQVTQMGQEVILRCVPISNHLYFYWYRQILGQKVEFLVSFYNNEISEKSEIFDDQFSVERPDGSNFTLKIRSTKLEDSAMYFCASNVQRSNTEAFFGQGTRLTVV.

This clonotype has at least ten counts. The rearrangement joins TRBV7-2 to TRBJ1-6; TRBD1 agrees at 12 bases. Germline CDR1 SGHTA, CDR2 FQGNSA. V trimming: 1 base; J trimming: 13 bases; junction bases outside the gene matches: 5. The CDR3 runs 15 residues. The CDR3 loop is CASSLEGGQGAPLHF. DNA for the CDR3: TGTGCCAGCAGCTTAGAAGGGGGACAGGGGGCGCCCCTCCACTTT. Full variable domain (remainder filled in from reference TRBV7-2 and TRBJ1-6): GAGVSQSPSNKVTEKGKDVELRCDPISGHTALYWYRQSLGQGLEFLIYFQGNSAPDKSGLPSDRFSAERTGGSVSTLTIQRTQQEDSAVYLCASSLEGGQGAPLHFGNGTRLTVT.

The J gene is TRBJ2-6, the V gene TRBV5-6; TRBD2 is a possible D gene (5 bases). Germline CDR1 SGHDT, CDR2 YYEEEE. The CDR3 runs to 15 residues. Trimming cost V 7 bases and J 0 bases, with 11 bases left between them. The CDR3 DNA reads TGTGCCAGCGGGGAGAGGAACTCTGGGGCCAACGTCCTGACTTTC. Translated: CASGERNSGANVLTF.

Turning to this clonotype: It is likely a read error, because the conserved phenylalanine at the end of the CDR3 is missing. This sequence joins TRBV27 and TRBJ2-7, with 7 bases matching TRBD1. The CDR3 is made up of 14 amino acids. CDR1 MNHEY and CDR2 SMNVEV come from the germline V gene (reference sequence). V shed 4 bases and J 2 bases; nucleotides not matched to a gene: 5. The CDR3 spells CASSSRTGTYEQYL. The CDR3 bases are TGTGCCAGCAGTTCGAGGACAGGCACCTACGAGCAGTACCTC.

The chain employs TRBV25-1 and TRBJ2-7; D is undetermined. Trimming removed 1 base from V and 2 bases from J, with 9 bases in between. The CDR3 length is 14 residues. Germline loops: CDR1 MGHDK, CDR2 SYGVNS. This CDR3 reads CASSESVHTYEQYF. The CDR3 nucleotides are TGTGCCAGCAGTGAATCGGTCCATACCTACGAGCAGTACTTC.

The chain recombines TRBV20-1 with TRBJ2-3, with 9 nucleotides matching TRBD2. This CDR3 has 13 residues. V shed 6 bases, J shed 3 bases, and the junction held 4 bases outside the gene matches. Germline assignment: CDR1 DFQATT and CDR2 SNEGSKA (reference sequence). In DNA form, the CDR3 reads TGCAGTGCCACAGCGGGGGGTACAGATACGCAGTATTTT. Translation gives CSATAGGTDTQYF.

This clonotype has a handful of counts. The V gene is TRBV7-2, the J gene TRBJ2-1; a weak D match, TRBD2 (5 bases). The CDR3 totals 15 residues. Germline CDR1 is SGHTA and CDR2 is FQGNSA. V lost 7 bases, J lost 4 bases, and 17 bases lay in between. CDR3 DNA: TGTGCCAGCACCGCCCGGATATTAGCGTACAATGAGCAGTTCTTC. This sequence encodes CASTARILAYNEQFF.

This clonotype was detected a few times. The genes are TRBV4-2 and TRBJ1-4, with TRBD1 as a possible D gene (6 bases). The V and J ends lost 0 bases and 13 bases respectively, with 15 bases between them. Germline V gives CDR1 LGHNA, CDR2 YNFKEQ. The CDR3 spans 14 residues. The DNA of the CDR3 is TGTGCCAGCAGCCAAGATCAGGACAGTGAGAGACTGTTTTTT. This encodes CASSQDQDSERLFF.

This clonotype was seen more than once but under ten times. This rearrangement joins TRBV7-9 to TRBJ1-1; D gene uncertain. Germline assignment: CDR1 SEHNR and CDR2 FQNEAQ (reference sequence). There are 14 residues in the CDR3. The V end was cut by 5 bases, the J end by 8 bases, with 18 bases between. The CDR3 sequence: CASSPFTRTGEAFF. The CDR3 DNA reads as TGTGCCAGCAGCCCTTTCACGCGTACCGGGGAAGCTTTCTTT.

V is TRBV4-1 and J is TRBJ2-5; D uncertain. The CDR3 has 15 amino acids. Germline CDR1 is MGHRA and CDR2 is YSYEKL. V was pared by 1 base and J by 2 bases, with 11 bases between. CDR3 sequence reads: CASSQGFTNQETQYF. The CDR3 DNA is TGCGCCAGCAGCCAAGGATTTACAAATCAAGAGACCCAGTACTTC.

This clonotype turned up a few times. The genes are TRBV29-1 and TRBJ1-5; D is possibly TRBD1 (5 bases). Germline values: CDR1 SQVTM, CDR2 ANQGSEA. Trimming stripped 5 bases from V and 2 bases from J, with 7 bases between. This CDR3 spans 12 amino acids. For the CDR3, the DNA is TGCAGCGTTCGGGACGGCAATCAGCCCCAGCATTTT. Its protein product is CSVRDGNQPQHF.

This clonotype has a count of ten or more. This chain joins TRBV7-2 and TRBJ2-7; tentatively, D is TRBD1 (5 bases). There are 12 residues in the CDR3. V lost 3 bases to trimming and J lost 7 bases, with 10 bases between them. Germline V gene data show CDR1 as SGHTA and CDR2 as FQGNSA. The DNA for the CDR3 is TGTGCCAGCAGCTTTCAGGGTCGGGAGCAGTACTTC. Protein sequence: CASSFQGREQYF.

For this clonotype: This could be a read error, since a much larger clone is one nucleotide away. The V and J genes are TRBV6-1 and TRBJ2-3; D is perhaps TRBD2 (6 bases). V lost 6 bases and J lost 4, with 14 bases in between. Germline-derived CDR1 and CDR2 are MNHNS and SASEGT. This CDR3 spans 14 amino acids. The CDR3 sequence is CASRSGALPDTQYF. CDR3 DNA sequence: TGTGCCAGCAGGTCGGGAGCTCTCCCAGATACGCAGTATTTT.

This clonotype was counted a few times. The chain is built from TRBV6-1 and TRBJ2-3; D not resolved. V was shortened by 6 bases and J by 0 bases, with 10 bases between the two germline ends. This CDR3 contains 14 residues. Germline lookup yields CDR1 MNHNS and CDR2 SASEGT. CDR3 in amino acids: CASRALSSTDTQYF. Written as DNA, the CDR3 is TGTGCCAGCAGAGCGCTCTCTAGCACAGATACGCAGTATTTT.

This clonotype has a handful of counts. The J gene is TRBJ2-7, the V gene TRBV7-2; tentative D call: TRBD2 (5 bases). Trimming took 0 bases from V and 2 from J, leaving 8 bases between them. Germline assignment: CDR1 SGHTA and CDR2 FQGNSA. This CDR3 is built from 14 residues. CDR3 sequence (DNA): TGTGCCAGCAGCTTAGCCCCCGGGACCTACGAGCAGTACTTC. It encodes CASSLAPGTYEQYF.

This clonotype occurred once. The chain combines TRBV5-1 with TRBJ2-5, with TRBD2 matching 8 bases. This CDR3 spans 15 amino acids. Germline loops: CDR1 SGHRS, CDR2 YFSETQ. The junction had 10 bases not matched to a gene; V was cut back by 4 bases and J by 5 bases. The CDR3, as DNA: TGCGCCAGCAGCCCCGGGGGAGCGGGAGAGGAGACCCAGTACTTC. Protein sequence: CASSPGGAGEETQYF.

The genes are TRBV6-4 and TRBJ2-3; D may be TRBD2 (6 bases). The CDR3 runs to 13 residues. V was shortened by 3 bases and J by 6 bases, with 10 bases between the two germline ends. Germline V gives CDR1 MRHNA, CDR2 SNTAGT. This CDR3 reads CASSELAGDTQYF. The CDR3, as DNA: TGTGCCAGCAGTGAACTAGCTGGTGATACGCAGTATTTT.

The chain couples TRBV7-8 to TRBJ2-1, with D perhaps matching TRBD1 (5 bases). The V gene lost 5 bases and the J gene lost 6 bases, with 14 bases spanning the gap. In germline, CDR1 is SGHVS, CDR2 FQNEAQ. The CDR3 runs 14 residues. DNA for the CDR3: TGTGCCAGCAGCCCCGAGACAGTACTCAATGAGCAGTTCTTC. It encodes CASSPETVLNEQFF. Together with reference TRBV7-8 and TRBJ2-1, the CDR3 gives the full variable domain: GAGVSQSPRYKVAKRGQDVALRCDPISGHVSLFWYQQALGQGPEFLTYFQNEAQLDKSGLPSDRFFAERPEGSVSTLKIQRTQQEDSAVYLCASSPETVLNEQFFGPGTRLTVL.

This sequence joins TRBV7-4 and TRBJ2-5; D is possibly TRBD1 or TRBD2 (6 bases each). With 6 bases removed from V and 4 bases from J, the gap between germline ends came to 15 bases. CDR1 SGHVT and CDR2 SQSDAQ come from the germline V gene. This CDR3 has 14 residues. The CDR3, as DNA: TGTGCCAGCAGTCGTAGCGGCAGGGGAGAGACCCAGTACTTC. Translation gives CASSRSGRGETQYF.